This TCR beta chain stems from a study of blood T cells in healthy people across ages. Trimming shortened V by 5 bases and J by 5 bases, and 16 bases separated the two germline ends. Germline CDR1 reads SGHAT; CDR2 reads FQNNGV. The CDR3 has 15 residues. Then a second PCR, running roughly 7 to 11 cycles, was carried out with a sample-barcoded 5' primer and a J-beta primer mix. Via MiXCR, TCRdb re-called the 5' RACE reads, giving one row per CDR3 protein. Of approximately 1.5 million distinct CDR3 sequences listed, 35% to 45% are singletons. The rearrangement joins TRBV11-2 to TRBJ2-4; TRBD2 is a possible D gene (6 bases). The sample was blood. This TCR came from a woman aged 18-35 years in good health. CDR3 region: CASSDARDFQNIQYF. The CDR3 nucleotides are TGTGCCAGCAGCGACGCCAGGGACTTCCAAAACATTCAGTACTTC. The variable domain in full, with the rest retrieved from reference TRBV11-2 and TRBJ2-4, is EAGVAQSPRYKIIEKRQSVAFWCNPISGHATLYWYQQILGQGPKLLIQFQNNGVVDDSQLPKDRFSAERLKGVDSTLKIQPAKLEDSAVYLCASSDARDFQNIQYFGAGTRLSVL.